The 21 T cell receptor beta chains reported below all come from one sample, sequenced in a study of blood T cell repertoires in COVID-19. Here immunoSEQ multiplex PCR was the method, and the copy in TCRdb shows in-frame clones only, minus some. The sample lists about 92,000 clones, around 85% occurring once. Sequenced input: peripheral blood. The receptors stem from a woman of 80 years or more with active or convalescent COVID-19.

J is TRBJ1-5 and V is TRBV28; 8 bases fit TRBD1. CDR1 is MDHEN, CDR2 SYDVKM, per germline. The J segment lost 9 bases and the V segment lost 3 bases, leaving 10 bases of the junction unmatched. The CDR3 spans 15 residues. In DNA, the CDR3 is TGTGCCAGCAGTTTGGCGGGACAGGCTAAAGGGCCCCAGCATTTT. This codes for CASSLAGQAKGPQHF.

This clone occurred once. The rearrangement links TRBV7-9 to TRBJ2-2; 8 positions match TRBD2. Germline lookup yields CDR1 SEHNR and CDR2 FQNEAQ (reference sequence). V shed 5 bases, J shed 5 bases, and the junction held 10 bases outside the gene matches. This CDR3 has 16 amino acids. CDR3 loop: CASSPSGLAETGELFF. The CDR3 DNA is TGTGCCAGCAGCCCCAGCGGACTAGCCGAGACCGGGGAGCTGTTTTTT. Drawing the rest from reference TRBV7-9 and TRBJ2-2, the complete variable domain is DTGVSQNPRHKITKRGQNVTFRCDPISEHNRLYWYRQTLGQGPEFLTYFQNEAQLEKSRLLSDRFSAERPKGSFSTLEIQRTEQGDSAMYLCASSPSGLAETGELFFGEGSRLTVL.

This clone occurred a few times. The genes are TRBV6-1 and TRBJ1-2, with D perhaps matching TRBD1 (5 bases). There are 15 residues in the CDR3. Looked up from germline, CDR1 is MNHNS and CDR2 is SASEGT. V lost 1 base to trimming and J lost 0 bases, with 9 bases between them. CDR3 sequence reads: CASSEGTLPNYGYTF. The CDR3 DNA reads TGTGCCAGCAGTGAAGGGACACTTCCTAACTATGGCTACACCTTC.

This rearrangement joins TRBV30 to TRBJ2-2; 7 bases fit TRBD1. Germline V CDR1 and CDR2: GTSNPN, SVGIG (reference sequence). The V gene end was trimmed by 0 bases and the J gene end by 1 base; junction bases not matched to a gene: 2. This CDR3 comprises 15 residues. The CDR3 region has the DNA TGTGCCTGGAGTGTTAGGGACAGGAACACCGGGGAGCTGTTTTTT. Translating gives CAWSVRDRNTGELFF.

This clone came up once. The rearrangement uses TRBV5-1 and TRBJ1-4; 7 nucleotides match TRBD1. In germline, CDR1 is SGHRS, CDR2 YFSETQ. The V and J ends lost 2 bases and 4 bases, in that order; junction bases with no gene match: 5. This CDR3 spans 15 amino acids. DNA for the CDR3: TGCGCCAGCAGCTTACTGACAGGGAGTAATGAAAAACTGTTTTTT. Translating gives CASSLLTGSNEKLFF.

This clone was counted a single time. The rearrangement joins TRBV6-5 to TRBJ1-4; tentatively, D is TRBD1 (6 bases). Germline lookup yields CDR1 MNHEY and CDR2 SVGAGI. The CDR3 has 14 amino acids. V lost 6 bases to trimming and J lost 7 bases, with 15 bases between them. This CDR3 reads CASSRGQTIEKLFF. In DNA, the CDR3 is TGTGCCAGCAGCCGCGGACAGACAATTGAAAAACTGTTTTTT.

J is TRBJ1-4 and V is TRBV19; 8 bases match TRBD1. Germline V gene lookup returns CDR1 LNHDA and CDR2 SQIVND (reference sequence). This CDR3 spans 14 amino acids. V trimming: 5 bases; J trimming: 7 bases; junction bases outside the gene matches: 6. The CDR3 reads CASSPGGASEKLFF. The CDR3 region has the DNA TGTGCCAGTAGTCCAGGGGGCGCTTCTGAAAAACTGTTTTTT.

V is TRBV3-1 (or the pseudogene TRBV3-2) and J is TRBJ1-3; possible D gene TRBD1, 5 bases. The CDR3 consists of 17 residues. Germline values: CDR1 LGHDT, CDR2 YNNKEL (reference sequence). Between the trimmed V and J ends, which lost 3 bases and 2 bases, there was a span of 17 bases. The CDR3: CASSHQGVAGPGNTIYF. The CDR3 nucleotides read TGTGCCAGCAGCCATCAGGGTGTCGCAGGTCCTGGAAACACCATATATTTT.

The rearrangement links TRBV4-1 to TRBJ1-5, with a tentative D call TRBD1 (5 bases). Germline CDR1 is MGHRA and CDR2 is YSYEKL. V gave up 3 bases and J gave up 1 base, with 7 bases separating them. This CDR3 region has 14 residues. The CDR3: CASSQEGSNQPQHF. The DNA of the CDR3 is TGCGCCAGCAGCCAGGAGGGGAGCAATCAGCCCCAGCATTTT.

The chain combines TRBV5-6 with TRBJ2-3, with D perhaps TRBD2 (5 bases). CDR3 length: 14 residues. V shed 2 bases and J shed 6 bases, with 13 bases lying between them. Germline V lookup: CDR1 SGHDT, CDR2 YYEEEE. CDR3 DNA: TGTGCCAGCAGCTTATCAGCGGTGAGGGATACGCAGTATTTT. Translation: CASSLSAVRDTQYF.

The chain employs TRBV5-5 and TRBJ1-1; D is perhaps TRBD1 (6 bases). The CDR3 consists of 14 residues. Germline loops: CDR1 SGHKS, CDR2 YYEKEE (reference sequence). The V end was cut by 1 base, the J end by 6 bases, with 13 bases between. CDR3 sequence: CASSLFGGAPEAFF. Written as DNA, the CDR3 is TGTGCCAGCAGCTTGTTTGGGGGGGCCCCTGAAGCTTTCTTT.

CDR3 DNA: TGTGCCCCGCGGCTAGCGGGAGTCTACGAGCAGTACTTC. Translating it yields CAPRLAGVYEQYF. The chain has TRBV19 and TRBJ2-7; TRBD2 agrees at 10 bases. CDR3 size: 13 residues. The germline CDR1 and CDR2 sequences are LNHDA and SQIVND (reference sequence). Trimming removed 11 bases from V and 3 bases from J; junction bases left unmatched: 7.

The gene calls are TRBV12-3 or TRBV12-4 and TRBJ2-1; D uncertain. Trimming took 4 bases from V and 8 from J, leaving 9 bases between them. The CDR3 has 12 amino acids. CDR3 sequence reads: CASSSLRHEQFF. CDR3 bases: TGTGCCAGCAGTTCACTTCGCCATGAGCAGTTCTTC.

The chain recombines TRBV9 with TRBJ2-3; the D gene is possibly TRBD2 (6 bases). The CDR3 runs to 16 residues. Germline V gene data show CDR1 as SGDLS and CDR2 as YYNGEE. Trimming removed 0 bases from V and 2 bases from J, with 13 bases in between. The CDR3 coding sequence is TGTGCCAGCAGCGTAGGGGGCGGGGTTGACACAGATACGCAGTATTTT. Its translation: CASSVGGGVDTDTQYF.

This clone was detected only a few times. The rearrangement joins TRBV6-2 or TRBV6-3 to TRBJ1-2; perhaps TRBD1 as D (6 bases). CDR1 and CDR2 (germline): MNHEY, SVGEGT. The CDR3 is made up of 13 amino acids. V lost 4 bases to trimming and J lost 8 bases, with 14 bases between them. Here the CDR3 DNA reads TGTGCCAGCAGTTCATCAACAGGGACCGGCTACACCTTC. It is translated as CASSSSTGTGYTF.

This chain joins TRBV5-6 and TRBJ1-2; D might be TRBD1 (6 bases). CDR1 is SGHDT and CDR2 is YYEEEE in the germline V gene. CDR3 length equals 13 residues. The ends were cut back, 4 bases at V and 8 bases at J, with 15 bases in the middle. The CDR3 is CASSPQRTDGYTF. CDR3 DNA: TGTGCCAGCAGCCCTCAAAGGACAGACGGCTACACCTTC.

V usage is TRBV30 and J usage is TRBJ1-3; D not resolved. The CDR3 totals 12 residues. Trimming stripped 4 bases from V and 2 bases from J, with 6 bases between. Germline CDR1 reads GTSNPN; CDR2 reads SVGIG (reference sequence). The CDR3 DNA reads TGTGCCTGGAACCGGGCTGGAAACACCATATATTTT. Encoded protein: CAWNRAGNTIYF.

V usage is TRBV3-1 (or the pseudogene TRBV3-2) and J usage is TRBJ2-1, with 8 bases lining up with TRBD2. The V gene's germline CDR1 is LGHDT and CDR2 YNNKEL (reference sequence). V dropped 3 bases and J dropped 0; count of bases not matched to a gene: 7. This CDR3 is 17 amino acids long. CDR3 region: CASSHLTGTSSYNEQFF. In DNA form, the CDR3 reads TGTGCCAGCAGCCACCTCACCGGGACTAGCTCCTACAATGAGCAGTTCTTC.

The chain combines TRBV7-2 with TRBJ2-3; D is possibly TRBD2 (6 bases). The CDR3 contains 16 residues. The germline gives CDR1 SGHTA, CDR2 FQGNSA. V was cut by 4 bases and J by 1 base, with 15 bases left in between. This CDR3 reads CASSSRTSSGTDTQYF. CDR3 sequence (DNA): TGTGCCAGCAGCTCCCGGACCTCTAGCGGCACAGATACGCAGTATTTT.

This chain links TRBV5-1 with TRBJ2-1; 7 nucleotides line up with TRBD1. The CDR3 runs to 17 residues. Germline V gene lookup returns CDR1 SGHRS and CDR2 YFSETQ. The trim removed 0 bases at V and 3 bases at J, leaving 9 bases unmatched. CDR3 amino acids: CASSLVPQGSGYNEQFF. CDR3 nucleotides: TGCGCCAGCAGCTTGGTGCCACAGGGGAGTGGCTACAATGAGCAGTTCTTC.

The chain is built from TRBV10-1 and TRBJ2-1, with 9 bases matching TRBD2. This CDR3 has 14 residues. Per germline, CDR1 WNHNN and CDR2 SYGVQD (reference sequence). The V and J ends lost 5 bases and 9 bases, in that order; junction bases with no gene match: 8. CDR3 in DNA: TGCGCCAGCAGTTATTGGAGCGGGAGGCTTGAGCAGTTCTTC. Translation: CASSYWSGRLEQFF.